This TCR beta chain was found in a study of blood T cell repertoires in COVID-19 (dated by TCRdb to between 2020 and 2021). Study-wide context: The collaborator samples originated in the United States, Italy and Spain and spanned the acute and convalescent phases of COVID-19. The prospective study material was composed of cDNA or gDNA derived from T cells, B-cell-depleted T cells, or PBMCs. Subjects who had been exposed to COVID-19, were actively infected with it, or had recovered from it provided the deeply sampled blood TCRbeta repertoires that made up the dataset. A freely available public database, intended as a resource for researchers studying the immune response to SARS-CoV-2, is where the repertoires were released. Samples came from the ongoing ImmuneRACE study (first 160 participants) plus 1,254 subjects from 6 global collaborators. Sample metadata almost always included a de-identified subject ID, COVID-19 status, age in years and sex. Where available, HLA class I and class II types were obtained from metadata supplied by the sample provider rather than from assay-based typing.

TCRbeta CDR3 regions were amplified from genomic DNA using the immunoSEQ Assay, a bias-controlled multiplex PCR. From the authors' description of their analysis: Nucleated cell counts per sample were estimated from amplification of reference gene primers within the assay. To quantify the absolute abundance of each unique TCRbeta CDR3 rearrangement, sequence reads were collapsed and filtered. For each sample, productive Simpson clonality was calculated as the square root of Simpson's diversity index over productive rearrangements. TCRdb mirrors the immuneACCESS table, restricted to in-frame sequences. Some clones are absent from its copies; in checked studies, under half trace to an unresolved V gene, and the reason for the others is unknown. V, J and clone size are taken as reported in that table, and D and trimming were inferred from the DNA itself. For this sample the table gives 330,000 or so clones, of which roughly 90% were detected only once. 3.9% of the sample belongs to the ten largest clones.

At one collaborating source in Seattle, patients were enrolled during active infection and were followed longitudinally through the course of disease. Whole blood was collected in K2EDTA tubes by collaborating institutions according to the institutions' own protocols. For TCRbeta analysis, collaborators shipped samples in one of three forms: frozen whole blood, isolated PBMCs, or DNA extracted from either of those sample types. The CDR3, cysteine through phenylalanine, is 15 amino acids long. Kept here is only the CDR3 DNA, which spans 45 bases and is read in frame from base 1. Germline trimming: 6 bases from V, 5 bases from J; junction bases outside gene matches: 9. As encoded in the germline V gene (reference sequence), CDR1 is MNHEY while CDR2 is SMNVEV. What the authors observed across the whole study: The amount of clinical and demographic metadata varied by source and participant and was provided uncurated.

Details on this clone: Its antigen is unknown. Base qualities are not provided; no much larger clone lies one nucleotide away.

The source material was peripheral blood. The sequence was obtained from a woman in her fifties or sixties with COVID-19, enrolled during active disease. The sequence joins TRBV27 to TRBJ1-2, with 10 bases aligning to TRBD1. The CDR3 reads as follows: CASSLGGQGTYGYTF. The DNA sequence is TGTGCCAGCAGCCTGGGGGGACAGGGGACGTATGGCTACACCTTC.